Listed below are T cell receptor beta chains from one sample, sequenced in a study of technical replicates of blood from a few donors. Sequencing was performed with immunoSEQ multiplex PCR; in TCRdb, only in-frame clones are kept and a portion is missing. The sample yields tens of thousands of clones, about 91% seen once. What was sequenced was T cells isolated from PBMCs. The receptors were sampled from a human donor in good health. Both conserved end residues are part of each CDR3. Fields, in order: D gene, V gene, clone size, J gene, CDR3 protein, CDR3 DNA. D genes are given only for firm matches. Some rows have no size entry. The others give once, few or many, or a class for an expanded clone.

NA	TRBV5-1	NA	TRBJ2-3	CASSFSTDTQYF	TGCGCCAGCAGCTTCTCGACAGATACGCAGTATTTT
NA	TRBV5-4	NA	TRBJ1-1	CASSTAPGQNTEAFF	TGTGCCAGCAGTACCGCTCCGGGACAGAACACTGAAGCTTTCTTT
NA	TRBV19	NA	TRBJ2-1	CASTYRGGADYNEQFF	TGTGCCAGTACCTATAGGGGGGGGGCCGATTACAATGAGCAGTTCTTC
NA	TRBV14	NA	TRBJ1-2	CASSHDLRGGYTF	TGTGCCAGCAGCCACGACCTTAGGGGAGGCTACACCTTC
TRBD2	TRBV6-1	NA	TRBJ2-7	CASSERPSGSGSDEQYF	TGTGCCAGCAGTGAGAGGCCTAGCGGGAGTGGCTCTGACGAGCAGTACTTC
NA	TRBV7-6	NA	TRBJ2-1	CASSLAGGFNEQFF	TGTGCCAGCAGCTTAGCAGGCGGGTTCAATGAGCAGTTCTTC
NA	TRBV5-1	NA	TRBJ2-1	CASSPLVEGGNEQFF	TGCGCCAGCAGCCCCCTGGTGGAGGGTGGCAATGAGCAGTTCTTC
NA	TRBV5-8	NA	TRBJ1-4	CASSLAGLREKLFF	TGTGCCAGCAGCTTGGCAGGGCTCCGTGAAAAACTGTTTTTT
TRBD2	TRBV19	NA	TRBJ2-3	CASSRGLAGGPDTQYF	TGTGCCAGTAGTCGGGGACTAGCGGGGGGGCCCGATACGCAGTATTTT
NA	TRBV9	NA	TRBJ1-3	CASSVDAYSSGNTIYF	TGTGCCAGCAGCGTAGATGCCTATTCCTCTGGAAACACCATATATTTT
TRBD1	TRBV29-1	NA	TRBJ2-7	CSVEETGGAYEQYF	TGCAGCGTTGAAGAAACAGGGGGCGCCTACGAGCAGTACTTC
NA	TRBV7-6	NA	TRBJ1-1	CASSKITGGNTEAFF	TGTGCCAGCAGCAAGATTACGGGAGGGAACACTGAAGCTTTCTTT
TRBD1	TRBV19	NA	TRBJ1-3	CASIPQGAGNTIYF	TGTGCCAGTATCCCCCAGGGGGCCGGGAACACCATATATTTT
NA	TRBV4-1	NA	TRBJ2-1	CASSQRGLSEPSYNEQFF	TGCGCCAGCAGCCAGAGGGGACTTTCGGAGCCTTCCTACAATGAGCAGTTCTTC
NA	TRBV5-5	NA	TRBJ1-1	CASTRSDTEAFF	TGTGCCAGCACCCGGTCTGACACTGAAGCTTTCTTT
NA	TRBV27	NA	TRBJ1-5	CASSWTDNQPQHF	TGTGCCAGCAGTTGGACAGATAATCAGCCCCAGCATTTT
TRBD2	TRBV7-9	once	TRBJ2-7	CASSQLLARAYEQYF	TGTGCCAGCAGCCAACTACTAGCGAGAGCCTACGAGCAGTACTTC
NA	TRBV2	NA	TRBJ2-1	CASSELANEQFF	TGTGCCAGCAGCGAACTAGCTAATGAGCAGTTCTTC
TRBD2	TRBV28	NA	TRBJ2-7	CASSSSGRYEQYF	TGTGCCAGCAGTTCAAGCGGGAGATACGAGCAGTACTTC
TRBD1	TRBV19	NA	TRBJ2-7	CASSKSLGQGALEQYF	TGTGCCAGTAGTAAGAGTCTTGGTCAGGGGGCCCTCGAGCAGTACTTC
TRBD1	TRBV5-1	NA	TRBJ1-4	CASSRMTGENEKLFF	TGCGCCAGCAGTCGAATGACAGGGGAAAATGAAAAACTGTTTTTT
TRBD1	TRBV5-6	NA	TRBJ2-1	CASSARDRGNEQFF	TGTGCCAGCAGCGCCCGGGACAGGGGAAATGAGCAGTTCTTC
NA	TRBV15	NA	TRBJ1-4	CATSRGRRGEKLFF	TGTGCCACCAGCAGGGGGCGTAGAGGCGAAAAACTGTTTTTT
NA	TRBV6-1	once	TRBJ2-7	CASSYPGPYEQYF	TGTGCCAGCAGTTATCCGGGTCCCTACGAGCAGTACTTC
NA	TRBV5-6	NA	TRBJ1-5	CASSLAGNRVNQPQHF	TGTGCCAGCAGCTTGGCGGGAAACAGGGTCAATCAGCCCCAGCATTTT
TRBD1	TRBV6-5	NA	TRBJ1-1	CASSYSEQGVGTEAFF	TGTGCCAGCAGTTACTCTGAACAGGGGGTCGGGACTGAAGCTTTCTTT
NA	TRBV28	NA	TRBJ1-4	CASSPRQLNEKLFF	TGTGCCAGCAGTCCGCGACAGCTTAATGAAAAACTGTTTTTT